This TCR beta chain was sequenced for a study of blood T cells in healthy people across ages (dated by TCRdb to about 2015). Regarding the study in general: Template switching captured roughly one uniquely barcoded TCR beta cDNA molecule per two T cells in model experiments. The study measured age-related changes in TCR beta repertoire diversity using deep sequencing normalized with unique cDNA molecular identifiers. The donors were divided into four age groups: young (average around 15 years), middle-aged (about 40), aged (about 61) and long-lived (about 79). Two additional independent replicas of 1 million unique cDNA reads from the same blood draw were analyzed for two donors (one aged 18 to 30 and one aged 80 or older). Overall study results and their limits: Observed TCR beta diversity per million T cells fell roughly linearly with age, and a significant reduction was already apparent by age approximately 41. Bulk unsorted PBMC profiling prevented conclusive comparison of naive and antigen-experienced compartments. Compared with the aged group, the long-lived group had more naive CD4+ T cells, fewer expanded clones and increased TCR diversity, a pattern suggesting age selection. Estimates of total diversity based on one million sequenced T cells were considered lower bounds and underestimates. There was a strong correlation between observed TCR beta diversity and the percentage of naive T cells measured by flow cytometry. Because the CMV infection status of the donors was unknown, age-related changes in expanded clonotypes may potentially have been confounded.

V gives up 4 bases and J gives up 3 bases, and the segment between their germline ends measures 7 bases. Looking up the germline V gene (reference sequence) yields CDR1 DFQATT and CDR2 SNEGSKA. Including cysteine and phenylalanine, the CDR3 has 11 amino acids. Only the CDR3 part of the read is kept: 33 bases, read in frame from the first base. Libraries were prepared through 5' RACE. Sequencing was carried out with an Illumina HiSeq 2500. A second roughly 7 to 12 cycle PCR used a sample-barcoded 5' primer and a J-beta primer mix. A unique molecular identifier was introduced onto each TCR beta cDNA molecule by a template-switch 5' adaptor carrying 12 random nucleotides. Each sample yielded at least 3 million CDR3-containing paired-end reads. First-strand cDNA synthesis was performed from all RNA using the Mint cDNA synthesis kit, with priming by a TRBC-specific oligonucleotide. Following uracil-DNA glycosylase treatment, a first 18-cycle PCR with universal primers M1SS and BC2_uni_R was performed on all cDNA. The published analysis was carried out like this. Normalization of each sample was performed by random selection of 1 million high-quality reads, each carrying a distinct molecular identifier. Instead of being binned into consensus sequences, reads that shared molecular identifiers were thrown out. MiTCR, run with a Q25 quality threshold and the strictest error-elimination algorithm, handled CDR3 identification, clonotype clustering and error correction. A nonparametric unseen species model with Euler transformation was used to estimate lower-bound total TCR beta diversity. Using fastp at Q25 and MiXCR, TCRdb reprocessed the public reads and kept productive beta chains. A single entry per CDR3 protein holds the most common genes and DNA from its merged rows. TCRdb, not the original authors, processed these V and J calls. The sample table contains 750,000 to 850,000 distinct CDR3 sequences; only one count was recorded for 20% to 25% of them. The ten largest clones take up more than 3% of the sample.

Donors were 39 systemically healthy Caucasian individuals from Russia aged roughly 6 to 90 years. Each donor gave around 9.9 milliliters of peripheral blood, collected into EDTA-treated Vacutainer tubes. Ficoll-Paque density-gradient centrifugation was used to isolate PBMCs, with at least 6.5 million per sample. Total RNA, at least 6 micrograms per sample, was extracted from PBMCs with Trizol reagent. For every donor, an aliquot of PBMCs went through flow cytometry to measure the percentages of naive CD45RAhigh/CD27high T cells. This clonotype occurred a few times. Its antigen target is currently unknown. No much larger clone is present one base from it, and per-base qualities are unavailable. These data also formed part of another study, on T cells of mothers and their children. Taken from the second paper: Nine systemically healthy Caucasian individuals, comprising three mothers and their six children, were included as donors. cDNA synthesis consumed the entire amount of extracted RNA, loaded at about 1.5 ug RNA in each 15 ul reaction. In the second PCR, the M1S primer introduced both the sample barcodes and 2-4 random nucleotides. More than 8 million TCR beta CDR3 reads were obtained from each mother, and 2.5 million to 3 million reads were obtained from each child. Thymic selection similarly shapes TCR recombination output in related and unrelated pairs, with minor effect from inherited differences. Related mother-child pairs always showed normalized repertoire overlap that was slightly higher than in unrelated mother-child pairs, though the difference was never significant. No persistent microchimeric T cell clones were detected, at a sensitivity of roughly 100 clones per million clonotypes. The study used deep NGS to compare TCR beta repertoires of mothers and children, seeking features distinguishing related mother-child pairs from unrelated individuals. Mothers averaged roughly 36 +/- 4 years of age and children averaged about 12 +/- 4 years. After adapters were ligated using NEBNext reagents, the libraries underwent 100+100 nt paired-end sequencing on an Illumina HiSeq 2000. To prevent cross-contamination, the mother and child libraries were prepared a month apart and were sequenced in separate runs. For each donor, between roughly 450,000 and 2,200,000 distinct TCR beta clonotypes were identified. Naive TCR beta clonotypes were estimated from low-frequency clonotypes matched to each donor's FACS-determined naive share, without sorting.

This receptor was taken from a boy aged 5-17 years in good health. The sequence joins TRBV20-1 to TRBJ2-7; the D gene is unclear. The source material was blood. This receptor carries the CDR3 CSANQVYEQYF. The DNA sequence follows: TGCAGTGCTAATCAGGTCTACGAGCAGTACTTC.